Each of the 27 T cell receptor beta chains below was sequenced from the same sample in a study of CD8 T cells in ankylosing spondylitis (dated by TCRdb to 2016 to 2017). Receptor libraries were prepared by 5' RACE. Instrument used: Illumina HiSeq 2500. TCRdb reworked the public reads: Q25 trimming with fastp, MiXCR clone assembly, productive beta chains retained. Rows with a matching CDR3 protein are joined into one entry that keeps the most common DNA and genes. The sample profile shows under 300,000 distinct CDR3 sequences; 8.6% of them were found once. The top ten clonotypes cover about 6.8% of the sample. The specimen sequenced was blood, either unsorted or a sorted T cell fraction (not recorded which). The receptors were gathered from a male donor with ankylosing spondylitis or in good health (not recorded which).

This clonotype showed up many times. This chain uses TRBV20-1 with TRBJ2-7, with a weak D call TRBD2 (6 bases). Germline CDR1 is DFQATT and CDR2 is SNEGSKA (reference sequence). Deletions cut 5 bases from V and 5 bases from J, with 19 bases between. The CDR3 contains 14 residues. The CDR3 sequence is CSALTSQTSDEQYF. CDR3 nucleotides: TGCAGTGCTCTAACTAGCCAAACCTCGGACGAGCAGTACTTC.

This clonotype came up many times. This chain links TRBV20-1 with TRBJ2-7; D is possibly TRBD1 or TRBD2 (5 bases each). CDR1 DFQATT and CDR2 SNEGSKA come from the germline V gene (reference sequence). The ends were cut back, 1 base at V and 1 base at J, with 8 bases in the middle. The CDR3 runs 13 residues. Here the CDR3 DNA reads TGCAGTGCTAGAGCTGGGACGTCCTACGAGCAGTACTTC. Amino acids: CSARAGTSYEQYF.

This clonotype was seen at least ten times. The V gene is TRBV20-1, the J gene TRBJ1-2; D is perhaps TRBD1 (6 bases). Germline-derived CDR1 and CDR2 are DFQATT and SNEGSKA (reference sequence). CDR3 length equals 12 residues. The V end was cut by 5 bases, the J end by 6 bases, with 13 bases between. The CDR3 loop is CSAPTGTDGYTF. Written as DNA, the CDR3 is TGCAGTGCTCCTACAGGGACGGATGGCTACACCTTC.

The sample holds many counts of this clonotype. V usage is TRBV20-1 and J usage is TRBJ2-1; 11 positions agree with TRBD2. Per germline, CDR1 DFQATT and CDR2 SNEGSKA (reference sequence). The junction had 9 bases not matched to a gene; V was cut back by 0 bases and J by 11 bases. The CDR3 is made up of 15 amino acids. The CDR3 sequence: CSARDTSGGRIKQFF. The CDR3 nucleotides are TGCAGTGCTAGAGATACTAGCGGGGGAAGAATTAAGCAGTTCTTC.

The table lists this clonotype with a few counts. The rearrangement joins TRBV30 to TRBJ1-2; D remains ambiguous. This CDR3 has 13 amino acids. Between the trimmed V and J ends, which lost 1 base and 4 bases, there was a span of 10 bases. The germline V gene encodes CDR1 GTSNPN and CDR2 SVGIG (reference sequence). CDR3 protein: CAWSGSLVYGYTF. CDR3 nucleotide sequence: TGTGCCTGGAGTGGAAGTTTGGTCTATGGCTACACCTTC.

This clonotype occurred many times. The V gene is TRBV29-1, the J gene TRBJ2-2; D not resolved. Trimming shortened V by 7 bases and J by 2 bases, and 14 bases separated the two germline ends. Germline V gives CDR1 SQVTM, CDR2 ANQGSEA. The CDR3 loop spans 14 amino acids. As DNA, the CDR3 is TGCAGCGCCCTTGGTGACTCAAACACCGGGGAGCTGTTTTTT. Residues: CSALGDSNTGELFF.

This clonotype was detected ten times or more. This chain connects TRBV29-1 to TRBJ1-2; D ambiguous. The CDR3 runs 12 residues. CDR1 is SQVTM and CDR2 is ANQGSEA in the germline V gene. Between the trimmed V and J ends, which lost 4 bases and 1 base, there was a span of 7 bases. This CDR3 reads CSVVAFNYGYTF. The CDR3, as DNA: TGCAGCGTTGTGGCGTTTAACTATGGCTACACCTTC.

This clonotype was counted at least ten times. This sequence joins TRBV30 and TRBJ1-2, with D perhaps TRBD1 (5 bases). Per germline, CDR1 GTSNPN and CDR2 SVGIG (reference sequence). Trimming left V 3 bases short and J 0 bases short, with 8 bases between. The CDR3 is 13 residues long. DNA of the CDR3: TGTGCCTGGAGGACAGTCTCTAACTATGGCTACACCTTC. Residues: CAWRTVSNYGYTF.

This clonotype was found many times. The V gene is TRBV20-1, the J gene TRBJ1-2; maybe TRBD1 (6 bases). V shed 6 bases and J shed 12 bases, with 14 bases lying between them. This CDR3 region has 10 residues. Looked up from germline, CDR1 is DFQATT and CDR2 is SNEGSKA (reference sequence). The chain's CDR3 is CSARGPLDTF. In nucleotides, the CDR3 is TGCAGTGCGCGGGGGCCGCTTGACACCTTC.

This clonotype was found many times. The chain combines TRBV5-1 with TRBJ2-1; tentatively, D is TRBD2 (6 bases). CDR3 length equals 16 residues. CDR1 is SGHRS and CDR2 is YFSETQ in the germline V gene. The ends were cut back, 0 bases at V and 0 bases at J, with 10 bases in the middle. The CDR3 nucleotides are TGCGCCAGCAGCTTGGAGTCGGGAGTCTCCTACAATGAGCAGTTCTTC. This gives the protein CASSLESGVSYNEQFF. Full variable domain (rest looked up from reference TRBV5-1 and TRBJ2-1): KAGVTQTPRYLIKTRGQQVTLSCSPISGHRSVSWYQQTPGQGLQFLFEYFSETQRNKGNFPGRFSGRQFSNSRSEMNVSTLELGDSALYLCASSLESGVSYNEQFFGPGTRLTVL.

The sample holds many counts of this clonotype. The chain couples TRBV6-1 to TRBJ2-3; perhaps TRBD2 as D (6 bases). V was cut by 6 bases and J by 2 bases, with 15 bases left in between. The germline V gene encodes CDR1 MNHNS and CDR2 SASEGT. The CDR3 loop spans 15 amino acids. CDR3 DNA: TGTGCCAGCAGACCGGGACTTCCATTCACAGATACGCAGTATTTT. Protein: CASRPGLPFTDTQYF.

This clonotype came up many times. The V and J genes are TRBV4-2 and TRBJ2-3; D unclear. V was clipped by 0 bases and J by 7 bases, with 14 bases between them. This CDR3 comprises 15 residues. Germline loops: CDR1 LGHNA, CDR2 YNFKEQ. CDR3 nucleotides: TGTGCCAGCAGCCAAGATTGGCAACTTGGGAATACGCAGTATTTT. This codes for CASSQDWQLGNTQYF.

The table lists this clonotype with many counts. V usage is TRBV3-1 and J usage is TRBJ2-7, with D unresolved. Trimming pared 4 bases from V and 4 bases from J, leaving 14 bases between. The CDR3 consists of 14 residues. The germline V gene has CDR1 LGHDT and CDR2 YNNKEL (reference sequence). CDR3 sequence (DNA): TGTGCCAGCAGCCCACCAAGCGCGAGATACGAGCAGTACTTC. It yields the protein CASSPPSARYEQYF.

This clonotype was seen a handful of times. The chain is built from TRBV7-9 and TRBJ2-3; D unclear. From germline, CDR1 is SEHNR and CDR2 FQNEAQ (reference sequence). This CDR3 has 14 residues. Trimming stripped 7 bases from V and 0 bases from J, with 11 bases between. This CDR3 reads CASNHHPSTDTQYF. The CDR3 DNA reads as TGTGCCAGCAACCACCACCCCAGCACAGATACGCAGTATTTT.

This clonotype occurred many times. V gene TRBV9 combines with J gene TRBJ2-2; D remains ambiguous. Germline V lookup: CDR1 SGDLS, CDR2 YYNGEE. V was pared by 0 bases and J by 4 bases, with 13 bases between. The CDR3 is 16 residues long. The DNA of the CDR3 is TGTGCCAGCAGCGTAGGTAGGGCCTTGGGCACCGGGGAGCTGTTTTTT. Amino acid sequence: CASSVGRALGTGELFF. Looking up the rest from reference TRBV9 and TRBJ2-2 gives the full variable domain: DSGVTQTPKHLITATGQRVTLRCSPRSGDLSVYWYQQSLDQGLQFLIQYYNGEERAKGNILERFSAQQFPDLHSELNLSSLELGDSALYFCASSVGRALGTGELFFGEGSRLTVL.

This clonotype was counted ten times or more. The chain employs TRBV25-1 and TRBJ2-5; D ambiguous. The V and J ends lost 6 bases and 5 bases respectively, with 13 bases between them. The CDR3 is 13 residues long. CDR1 MGHDK and CDR2 SYGVNS come from the germline V gene. The chain's CDR3 is CASRLSTRETQYF. The CDR3 DNA follows: TGTGCCAGCAGATTGTCCACAAGGGAGACCCAGTACTTC.

In its sample, this clonotype was seen many times. The J gene is TRBJ1-6, the V gene TRBV19, with no clear D. Trimming shortened V by 9 bases and J by 7 bases, and 13 bases separated the two germline ends. This CDR3 region has 13 residues. Germline assignment: CDR1 LNHDA and CDR2 SQIVND (reference sequence). The CDR3 DNA reads TGTGCCAGCCAAGGGATGAAAAATTCACCCCTCCACTTT. As protein: CASQGMKNSPLHF.

The V gene is TRBV11-2, the J gene TRBJ2-7; 7 bases map to TRBD1. V shed 7 bases, J shed 6 bases, and the junction held 9 bases outside the gene matches. The CDR3 spans 13 residues. CDR1 SGHAT and CDR2 FQNNGV come from the germline V gene. CDR3 loop: CASMETGSIEQYF. The CDR3 DNA reads as TGTGCCAGCATGGAGACAGGGAGCATCGAGCAGTACTTC.

This clonotype was recorded many times. The chain is built from TRBV12-3 or TRBV12-4 and TRBJ2-1, with 8 positions matching TRBD2. Trimming removed 5 bases from V and 5 bases from J; junction bases left unmatched: 8. This CDR3 comprises 15 residues. CDR3 sequence reads: CASSGFQRGNNEQFF. The DNA for the CDR3 is TGTGCCAGCAGTGGGTTCCAGCGGGGGAACAATGAGCAGTTCTTC.

This clonotype has at least ten counts. The CDR3 carries no conserved terminal phenylalanine or tryptophan, so it likely arises from a read error. The chain uses TRBV29-1 and TRBJ2-7; D gene unclear. Germline V gene lookup returns CDR1 SQVTM and CDR2 ANQGSEA. The V end lost 4 bases, the J end lost 3 bases, and 7 bases lay between the germline ends. The CDR3 is 11 amino acids. CDR3 sequence reads: CSVGSGYEQYS. In DNA form, the CDR3 reads TGCAGCGTTGGTTCAGGCTACGAGCAGTACTCC.

The table lists this clonotype with many counts. J is TRBJ2-7 and V is TRBV21-1; TRBD1, the table's D call, lacks a check against the DNA. TRBV21-1 is deemed a pseudogene. There are 15 residues in the CDR3. DNA of the CDR3: TGTGCCAGCAGCACCCCCGGGACAGTGGACTACGAGCAGTACTTC. Its translation: CASSTPGTVDYEQYF.

This clonotype has a count of ten or more. The rearrangement joins TRBV10-3 to TRBJ2-7; D remains ambiguous. CDR1 and CDR2 from the germline V gene are ENHRY and SYGVKD. Trimming removed 7 bases from V and 7 bases from J, with 11 bases in between. This CDR3 has 11 residues. CDR3 DNA: TGTGCCATCACCGTGGCGAGTGAGCAGTACTTC. It codes for CAITVASEQYF.

This clonotype was counted at least ten times. The chain is built from TRBV5-6 and TRBJ2-3, with TRBD2 identical over 7 bases. The CDR3 is 15 amino acids. Germline CDR1 SGHDT, CDR2 YYEEEE. Losses at the gene ends were 4 bases for V and 0 bases for J; bases not matched to a gene: 5. DNA for the CDR3: TGTGCCAGCAGCCTCGGACTAGAGAGCACAGATACGCAGTATTTT. This codes for CASSLGLESTDTQYF. The complete variable domain, with remaining parts taken from reference TRBV5-6 and TRBJ2-3, reads DAGVTQSPTHLIKTRGQQVTLRCSPKSGHDTVSWYQQALGQGPQFIFQYYEEEERQRGNFPDRFSGHQFPNYSSELNVNALLLGDSALYLCASSLGLESTDTQYFGPGTRLTVL.

This clonotype was picked up many times. The chain joins TRBV10-3 to TRBJ1-5; 7 bases fit TRBD1. This CDR3 is 13 amino acids long. Germline trimming cut 10 bases from V and 4 bases from J; bases unmatched to any gene: 7. Germline loops: CDR1 ENHRY, CDR2 SYGVKD. This chain's CDR3 is CATTDRDNQPQHF. The CDR3 region has the DNA TGTGCCACCACAGACAGGGATAATCAGCCCCAGCATTTT.

This clonotype was found many times. The rearrangement joins TRBV27 to TRBJ2-7; TRBD1 or TRBD2 may be the D gene (5 bases each). CDR3 length: 15 residues. Trimming cost V 0 bases and J 0 bases, with 9 bases left between them. CDR1 and CDR2 from the germline V gene are MNHEY and SMNVEV (reference sequence). In DNA, the CDR3 is TGTGCCAGCAGTTTATCGGGACGAAACTCCTACGAGCAGTACTTC. Protein: CASSLSGRNSYEQYF.

This clonotype was observed many times. The V gene is TRBV6-5, the J gene TRBJ2-5; unclear D gene. The CDR3 has 14 amino acids. Germline-derived CDR1 and CDR2 are MNHEY and SVGAGI. V shed 0 bases and J shed 3 bases, with 8 bases lying between them. The DNA for the CDR3 is TGTGCCAGCAGTTACTCGAACAGAAAAGAGACCCAGTACTTC. Protein: CASSYSNRKETQYF.

The table lists this clonotype with many counts. The V and J genes are TRBV5-1 and TRBJ1-1; tentative D call: TRBD1 (5 bases). This CDR3 spans 13 amino acids. From germline, CDR1 is SGHRS and CDR2 YFSETQ. With 3 bases removed from V and 3 bases from J, the gap between germline ends came to 9 bases. The CDR3, as DNA: TGCGCCAGCAGCTCCGCCAGGGACACTGAAGCTTTCTTT. Its translation is CASSSARDTEAFF.